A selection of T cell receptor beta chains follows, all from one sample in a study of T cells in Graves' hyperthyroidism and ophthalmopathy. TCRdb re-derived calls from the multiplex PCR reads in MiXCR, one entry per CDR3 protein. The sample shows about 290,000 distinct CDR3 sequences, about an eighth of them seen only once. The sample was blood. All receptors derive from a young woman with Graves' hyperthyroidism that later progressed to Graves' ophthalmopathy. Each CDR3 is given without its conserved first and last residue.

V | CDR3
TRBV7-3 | ASSAAGTGGEELF
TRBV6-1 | ASSEITGGYEQY
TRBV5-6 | ASSSPTYEQY
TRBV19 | ASAPWAGAETQY
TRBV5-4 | ASSLLLGGELF
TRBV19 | ASSTTGWGVQPQH
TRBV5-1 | ASSLGGELSRGTSEQF
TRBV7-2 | ASSPRGGGLDTQY
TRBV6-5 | ASSYSGPNGELF
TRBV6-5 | ASSYSRGYGYT